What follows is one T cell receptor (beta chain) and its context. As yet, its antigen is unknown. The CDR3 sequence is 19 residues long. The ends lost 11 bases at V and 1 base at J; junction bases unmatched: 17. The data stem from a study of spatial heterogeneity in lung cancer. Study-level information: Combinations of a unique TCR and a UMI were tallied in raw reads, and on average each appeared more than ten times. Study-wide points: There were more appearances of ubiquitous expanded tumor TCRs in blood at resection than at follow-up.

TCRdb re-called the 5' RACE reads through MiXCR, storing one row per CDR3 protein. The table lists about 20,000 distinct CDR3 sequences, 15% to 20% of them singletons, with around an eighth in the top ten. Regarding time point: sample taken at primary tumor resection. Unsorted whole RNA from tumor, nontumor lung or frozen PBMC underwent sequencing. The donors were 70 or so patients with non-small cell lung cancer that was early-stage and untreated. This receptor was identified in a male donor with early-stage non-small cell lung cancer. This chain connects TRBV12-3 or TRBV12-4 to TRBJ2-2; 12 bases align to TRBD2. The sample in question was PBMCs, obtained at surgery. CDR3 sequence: CAALTDRRGLAGNTGELFF. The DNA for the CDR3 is TGTGCCGCCTTGACGGATAGAAGGGGACTAGCGGGGAACACCGGGGAGCTGTTTTTT.